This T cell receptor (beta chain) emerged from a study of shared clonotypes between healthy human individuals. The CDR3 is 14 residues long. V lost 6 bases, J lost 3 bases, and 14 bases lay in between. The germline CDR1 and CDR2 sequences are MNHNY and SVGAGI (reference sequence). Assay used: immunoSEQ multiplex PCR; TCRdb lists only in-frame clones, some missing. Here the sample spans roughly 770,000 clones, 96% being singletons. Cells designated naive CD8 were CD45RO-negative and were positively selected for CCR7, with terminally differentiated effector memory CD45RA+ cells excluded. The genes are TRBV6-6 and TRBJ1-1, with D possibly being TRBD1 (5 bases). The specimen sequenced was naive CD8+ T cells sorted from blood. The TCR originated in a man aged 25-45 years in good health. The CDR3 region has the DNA TGTGCCAGCAGCCCGAGGGGAGCTGACACTGAAGCTTTCTTT. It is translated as CASSPRGADTEAFF.